Given below is one TCR beta chain in context. What it recognizes is unknown. The sample originates from a study of cytomegalovirus exposure and HLA in healthy donors. General study points: Previously analyzed data showed that most TCR beta V segments were productive at a frequency of about 87% or about 30%. Most CMV-associated TCR beta chains were later found to appear HLA-restricted. A later analysis showed HLA-associated TCR beta chains outstripping equally common others in clonal expansion. In the analysis, some V segments, TRBV6-2 and TRBV6-3 included, were excluded as indistinguishable.

The PCR ran on 60 Vbeta and 13 Jbeta primers. Data came from immunoSEQ multiplex PCR; TCRdb stores just in-frame clones and leaves some out. The table lists over 150,000 clones, around 80% of them singletons. The germline CDR1 and CDR2 sequences are LGHNA and YSLEER. The CDR3 totals 13 residues. V lost 4 bases, J lost 4 bases, and 3 bases stayed unmatched. The sample comprised PBMCs. The chain combines TRBV4-3 with TRBJ2-7; 8 nucleotides line up with TRBD2. This clonotype originated in a man aged 18-30 years in good health and CMV-seronegative. The CDR3 region is CASSPEREYEQYF. Here the CDR3 DNA reads TGCGCCAGCAGCCCGGAGCGGGAGTACGAGCAGTACTTC.